Included here is one TCR beta chain sequence, with context. No antigen is known for it. This specimen belongs to a study of cytomegalovirus exposure and HLA in healthy donors. Overall study findings and caveats: TCR beta V- and J-gene trimming was later associated with a missense DCLRE1C variant. Roughly even sequencing depth across donors was the assumption behind the presence/absence analyses. Data from an earlier analysis indicated that most TCR beta V segments were productive either about 87% or about 30% of the time.

PCR used 60 Vbeta primers and 13 Jbeta primers. TCRdb's copy holds only in-frame clones and misses some; the assay was immunoSEQ multiplex PCR. Of about 170,000 clones listed, approximately 79% were seen once; the top ten hold 2% to 2.5%. CDR3 length: 12 amino acids. V shed 5 bases and J shed 4 bases, with 8 bases lying between them. CDR1 is LNHDA and CDR2 is SQIVND in the germline V gene (reference sequence). This TCR was sampled from a male donor in good health and CMV-seronegative. Material: PBMCs. V is TRBV19 and J is TRBJ2-5; D not resolved. This CDR3 is CASSPGGETQYF. The CDR3 nucleotides are TGTGCCAGTAGTCCAGGTGGAGAGACCCAGTACTTC.